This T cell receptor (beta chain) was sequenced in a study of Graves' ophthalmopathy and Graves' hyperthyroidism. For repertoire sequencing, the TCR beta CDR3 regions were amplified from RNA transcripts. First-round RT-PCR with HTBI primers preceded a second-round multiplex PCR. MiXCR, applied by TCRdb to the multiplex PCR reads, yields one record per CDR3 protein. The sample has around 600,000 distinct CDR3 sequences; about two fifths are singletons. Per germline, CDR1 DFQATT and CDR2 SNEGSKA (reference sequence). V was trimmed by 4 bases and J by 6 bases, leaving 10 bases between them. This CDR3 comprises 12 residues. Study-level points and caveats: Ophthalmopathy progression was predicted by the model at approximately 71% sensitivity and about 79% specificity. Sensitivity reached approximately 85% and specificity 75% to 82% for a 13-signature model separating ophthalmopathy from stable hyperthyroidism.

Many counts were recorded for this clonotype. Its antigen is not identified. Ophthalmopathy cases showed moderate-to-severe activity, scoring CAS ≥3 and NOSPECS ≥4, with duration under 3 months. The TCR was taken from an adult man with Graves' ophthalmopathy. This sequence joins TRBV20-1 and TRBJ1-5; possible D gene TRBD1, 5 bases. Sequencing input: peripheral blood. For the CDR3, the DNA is TGCAGTGCTACCTCAGGGATTCAGCCCCAGCATTTT. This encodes CSATSGIQPQHF.